Below are 3 T cell receptor beta chains sequenced from a single sample in a study of shared clonotypes between healthy human individuals. Measured with immunoSEQ multiplex PCR; TCRdb has only the in-frame clones, and not every one. Of 2.5 million or so clones listed, around nine tenths are singletons. The sequenced sample was naive CD4+ T cells sorted from blood. Sample subset: CD45RA+ positively selected. These receptors originate from a man aged 18 to 29 in good health.

The J gene is TRBJ2-1, the V gene TRBV6-6, with TRBD1 matching 7 bases. CDR1 is MNHNY, CDR2 SVGAGI, per germline (reference sequence). Unmatched junction bases numbered 1, after V lost 5 bases and J lost 3 bases. This CDR3 is built from 13 residues. The CDR3: CASSRQGYNEQFF. CDR3 sequence (DNA): TGTGCCAGCAGTCGACAGGGCTACAATGAGCAGTTCTTC.

This clone was detected only once. The rearrangement links TRBV5-1 to TRBJ2-3, with 10 bases that match TRBD1. From germline, CDR1 is SGHRS and CDR2 YFSETQ. V trimming: 7 bases; J trimming: 10 bases; junction bases outside the gene matches: 9. The CDR3 consists of 13 residues. For the CDR3, the DNA is TGCGCCAGCGGAGGGACAGGGGATGGGGCGCAGTATTTT. This encodes CASGGTGDGAQYF.

The chain employs TRBV2 and TRBJ1-1; no definite D call. This CDR3 spans 12 amino acids. Germline CDR1 is SNHLY and CDR2 is FYNNEI. Trimming removed 7 bases at V and 8 bases at J, with 14 bases between. The CDR3 region is CASTPAAPEAFF. CDR3 nucleotide sequence: TGTGCCAGCACTCCGGCAGCACCAGAAGCTTTCTTT.